These 3 T cell receptor beta chains originate from one sample sequenced in a study of blood T cell repertoires in COVID-19. Clones were read by immunoSEQ multiplex PCR, and TCRdb kept only the in-frame ones, dropping some. The sample records about 110,000 clones, approximately 88% being singletons. Sequencing was done on a sample of peripheral blood. These receptors were collected from a woman in her seventies with acute or convalescent COVID-19.

The rearrangement uses TRBV6-2 or TRBV6-3 and TRBJ1-5; TRBD1 might be the D (5 bases). Germline CDR1 reads MNHEY; CDR2 reads SVGEGT. The V gene lost 2 bases and the J gene lost 3 bases, with 11 bases spanning the gap. The CDR3 totals 15 residues. The chain's CDR3 is CASSYGQGFNQPQHF. CDR3 DNA: TGTGCCAGCAGTTACGGCCAGGGTTTCAATCAGCCCCAGCATTTT.

This chain connects TRBV18 to TRBJ1-5; TRBD1 might be the D (6 bases). This CDR3 has 16 amino acids. V lost 4 bases and J lost 7, with 20 bases in between. The germline V gene has CDR1 KGHSH and CDR2 LQKENI. CDR3 sequence: CASSLRQEHPGQPQHF. In nucleotides, the CDR3 is TGTGCCAGCTCACTCCGACAGGAACACCCAGGGCAGCCCCAGCATTTT.

The chain couples TRBV5-1 to TRBJ2-7; TRBD2 matches 10 bases. The CDR3 extends over 13 amino acids. Per germline, CDR1 SGHRS and CDR2 YFSETQ. Germline trimming cut 3 bases from V and 5 bases from J; bases unmatched to any gene: 2. The CDR3 sequence: CASSYLAGDEQYF. The CDR3 coding sequence is TGCGCCAGCAGCTATCTAGCGGGAGACGAGCAGTACTTC.